This T cell receptor beta chain appears in the sequencing data of a study of T cell repertoires in ileal Crohn's disease. TCRdb keeps only in-frame clones here, not all; method: immunoSEQ multiplex PCR. This table holds about 31,000 clones, about 81% found once. The CDR3 extends over 13 amino acids. V shed 5 bases, J shed 4 bases, and the junction held 3 bases outside the gene matches. CDR1 and CDR2 from the germline V gene are ENHRY and SYGVKD. Input material: ileal tissue. V is TRBV10-3 and J is TRBJ2-5, with 8 bases aligning to TRBD1. The source of this sequence is an adult with Crohn's disease. Written as DNA, the CDR3 is TGTGCCATCAGTCGGGACAGGTCAGAGACCCAGTACTTC. Translating it yields CAISRDRSETQYF.